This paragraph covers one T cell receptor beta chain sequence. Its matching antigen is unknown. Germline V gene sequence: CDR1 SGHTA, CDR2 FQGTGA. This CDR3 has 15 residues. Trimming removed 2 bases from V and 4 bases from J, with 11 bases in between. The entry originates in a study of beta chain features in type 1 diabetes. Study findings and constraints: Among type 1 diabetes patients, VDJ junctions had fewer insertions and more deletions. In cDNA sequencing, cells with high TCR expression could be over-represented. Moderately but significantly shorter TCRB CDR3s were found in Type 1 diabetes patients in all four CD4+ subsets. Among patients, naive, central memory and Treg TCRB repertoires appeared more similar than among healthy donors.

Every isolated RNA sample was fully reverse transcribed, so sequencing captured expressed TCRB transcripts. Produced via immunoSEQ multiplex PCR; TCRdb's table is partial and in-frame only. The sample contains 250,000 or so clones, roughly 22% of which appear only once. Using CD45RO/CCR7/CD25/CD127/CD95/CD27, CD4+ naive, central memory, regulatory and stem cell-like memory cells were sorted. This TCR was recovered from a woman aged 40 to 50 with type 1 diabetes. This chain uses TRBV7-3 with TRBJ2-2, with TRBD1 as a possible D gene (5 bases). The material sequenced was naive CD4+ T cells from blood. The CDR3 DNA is TGTGCCAGCAGCTTAGTCTCAGGGATCACCGGGGAGCTGTTTTTT. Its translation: CASSLVSGITGELFF.